The 21 T cell receptor beta chains below all came from one sample that was sequenced in a study of blood T cells in healthy people across ages. Next came a second PCR, run for roughly 6 to 11 cycles, which used a sample-barcoded 5' primer along with a J-beta primer mix. TCRdb reprocessed the 5' RACE reads via MiXCR and lists one record per CDR3 protein. The sample consists of 600,000 or so distinct CDR3 sequences, roughly 43% of them appearing once. The sample comprised blood. The receptors were sampled from a man of 80 years or more in good health.

The rearrangement links TRBV10-3 to TRBJ2-6; no reliable D call. CDR1 and CDR2 from the germline V gene are ENHRY and SYGVKD. This CDR3 is 16 amino acids long. Trimming left V 3 bases short and J 0 bases short, with 9 bases between. The DNA of the CDR3 is TGTGCCATCAGTGAACCGAGGAGCTCTGGGGCCAACGTCCTGACTTTC. Protein sequence: CAISEPRSSGANVLTF.

V gene TRBV7-8 combines with J gene TRBJ2-5; no reliable D call. Trimming left V 2 bases short and J 5 bases short, with 12 bases between. The CDR3 length is 14 residues. CDR1 is SGHVS and CDR2 is FQNEAQ in the germline V gene. This CDR3 reads CASSLSELSETQYF. The CDR3 DNA follows: TGTGCCAGCAGCTTATCCGAGTTGAGCGAGACCCAGTACTTC.

This rearrangement joins TRBV29-1 to TRBJ2-3; D not certain. V dropped 6 bases and J dropped 5 bases, with 15 bases sitting between them. CDR1 is SQVTM and CDR2 is ANQGSEA in the germline V gene. The CDR3 loop spans 13 amino acids. The DNA of the CDR3 is TGCAGCGTCCCCGGGCCCTCCATAGATACGCAGTATTTT. Residues: CSVPGPSIDTQYF.

This sequence joins TRBV5-6 and TRBJ2-3; tentative D call: TRBD1 (6 bases). V was trimmed by 6 bases and J by 10 bases, leaving 15 bases between them. CDR1 and CDR2 (germline): SGHDT, YYEEEE. This CDR3 has 12 residues. The CDR3 spells CASTRQGPPQYF. DNA of the CDR3: TGTGCCAGCACCCGTCAGGGGCCCCCGCAGTATTTT.

The chain is built from TRBV28 and TRBJ1-6, with D perhaps TRBD1 (5 bases). From germline, CDR1 is MDHEN and CDR2 SYDVKM. V dropped 7 bases and J dropped 7 bases, with 17 bases sitting between them. The CDR3 has 15 amino acids. CDR3 protein: CASIRGGILNSPLHF. As DNA, the CDR3 is TGTGCCAGCATCCGTGGGGGTATATTGAATTCACCCCTCCACTTT.

The chain carries TRBV11-2 and TRBJ2-3, with 8 bases lining up with TRBD1. Germline V gene sequence: CDR1 SGHAT, CDR2 FQNNGV. J gave up 4 bases and V 5 bases, and 5 bases lay outside the gene matches. The CDR3 is 14 amino acids. The CDR3 DNA follows: TGTGCCAGCAGCCTCGACAGGGGATCAGATACGCAGTATTTT. Translation: CASSLDRGSDTQYF.

V and J are TRBV6-1 and TRBJ1-2; 10 bases fit TRBD1. With 10 bases clipped from V and 4 bases from J, the junction kept 6 bases outside the gene matches. CDR3 length: 13 amino acids. Germline V gene data show CDR1 as MNHNS and CDR2 as SASEGT. The CDR3 sequence: CATDRGRIYGYTF. The CDR3 DNA reads TGTGCCACAGACAGGGGGCGTATCTATGGCTACACCTTC.

This chain links TRBV5-1 with TRBJ2-7, with 7 bases that match TRBD1. This CDR3 region has 15 residues. Germline CDR1 and CDR2: SGHRS and YFSETQ. J gave up 4 bases and V 4 bases, and 11 bases lay outside the gene matches. The CDR3 DNA reads as TGCGCCAGCAGCCCGTGGGGGACAGACGCTTACGAGCAGTACTTC. Its protein product is CASSPWGTDAYEQYF.

At least ten counts were recorded for this clonotype. V usage is TRBV20-1 and J usage is TRBJ2-6, with 7 bases identical to TRBD1. Germline CDR1 and CDR2: DFQATT and SNEGSKA (reference sequence). CDR3 length: 15 amino acids. The junction had 7 bases not matched to a gene; V was cut back by 6 bases and J by 2 bases. The CDR3 DNA reads as TGCAGTGCCTTGTTTACAGGGGCTGGGGCCAACGTCCTGACTTTC. As protein: CSALFTGAGANVLTF.

This chain connects TRBV2 to TRBJ1-5; D is undetermined. V was shortened by 7 bases and J by 0 bases, with 16 bases between the two germline ends. The CDR3 is made up of 16 amino acids. CDR1 is SNHLY, CDR2 FYNNEI, per germline. The CDR3, as DNA: TGTGCCAGCACCCGATTTGCGGGGAATAGCAATCAGCCCCAGCATTTT. This sequence encodes CASTRFAGNSNQPQHF.

This clonotype was recorded only once. V usage is TRBV4-3 and J usage is TRBJ1-2; D gene ambiguous. This CDR3 has 15 residues. Germline loops: CDR1 LGHNA, CDR2 YSLEER. V shed 0 bases and J shed 7 bases, with 15 bases lying between them. DNA for the CDR3: TGCGCCAGCAGCCAAGACCACAAGGGCGATGGTGGCTACACCTTC. Translated: CASSQDHKGDGGYTF.

V and J are TRBV5-6 and TRBJ2-5, with no clear D. The tail of the sequence fits TRBJ2-7 better, so the J call may be wrong. Germline V gene lookup returns CDR1 SGHDT and CDR2 YYEEEE. This CDR3 contains 16 residues. Written as DNA, the CDR3 is TGTGCCAGCAGCTTAGGGAACGAGGTCGGTGCCTACGAGCAGTACTTC. This encodes CASSLGNEVGAYEQYF.

This chain joins TRBV5-1 and TRBJ2-3; 9 bases line up with TRBD1. The CDR3 is 14 residues long. The germline V gene encodes CDR1 SGHRS and CDR2 YFSETQ. V trimming: 4 bases; J trimming: 4 bases; junction bases outside the gene matches: 4. The CDR3 region has the DNA TGCGCCAGCAGCCCGACAGGGGGAGCAGATACGCAGTATTTT. Encoded protein: CASSPTGGADTQYF.

This chain links TRBV2 with TRBJ2-1, with D perhaps matching TRBD1 or TRBD2 (5 bases each). Trimming left V 7 bases short and J 6 bases short, with 13 bases between. This CDR3 has 13 amino acids. The V gene's germline CDR1 is SNHLY and CDR2 FYNNEI. The CDR3 DNA reads as TGTGCCAGCAAACCGGGACGCCTCAATGAGCAGTTCTTC. This translates into CASKPGRLNEQFF.

This clonotype came up a few times. The V call is TRBV7-2, the J call TRBJ2-1, with D hard to call. This CDR3 is 13 amino acids long. V was shortened by 6 bases and J by 7 bases, with 13 bases between the two germline ends. The germline gives CDR1 SGHTA, CDR2 FQGNSA. The CDR3 sequence is CASSVNERNEQFF. Written as DNA, the CDR3 is TGTGCCAGCAGTGTCAACGAGAGGAATGAGCAGTTCTTC.

The genes are TRBV7-2 and TRBJ2-6, with unresolved D. V lost 5 bases and J 3 bases, leaving 17 bases between the germline ends. From germline, CDR1 is SGHTA and CDR2 FQGNSA. CDR3 size: 17 residues. Here the CDR3 reads CASSEDGPSFGANVLTF. CDR3 coding DNA: TGTGCCAGCAGCGAAGACGGACCCTCTTTTGGGGCCAACGTCCTGACTTTC.

The chain couples TRBV18 to TRBJ2-4; D gene unclear. CDR1 is KGHSH, CDR2 LQKENI, per germline. V dropped 3 bases and J dropped 1 base, with 10 bases sitting between them. The CDR3 runs 15 residues. DNA for the CDR3: TGTGCCAGCTCACCTTGGCCAATCGCCAAAAACATTCAGTACTTC. Its protein product is CASSPWPIAKNIQYF.

This chain uses TRBV12-3 or TRBV12-4 with TRBJ1-2; the D gene is possibly TRBD1 (5 bases). The CDR3 contains 14 residues. V was clipped by 2 bases and J by 4 bases, with 11 bases between them. CDR3 residues: CASSLSGRVYGYTF. The CDR3 DNA sequence: TGTGCCAGCAGTTTATCGGGCAGGGTCTATGGCTACACCTTC.

With regard to this clonotype: This could be a read error, since a much larger clone is one nucleotide away. The chain combines TRBV6-5 with TRBJ1-2; maybe TRBD1 (5 bases). Per germline, CDR1 MNHEY and CDR2 SVGAGI. The CDR3 loop spans 13 amino acids. DNA for the CDR3: TGTGCCTGCAGCCCCTCGACAGCCTATGGCTACACCTTC. Translating gives CACSPSTAYGYTF.

V is TRBV28 and J is TRBJ2-7; D possibly matches TRBD1 or TRBD2 (5 bases each). Germline V CDR1 and CDR2: MDHEN, SYDVKM. This CDR3 is built from 15 residues. Deletions cut 3 bases from V and 3 bases from J, with 15 bases between. CDR3 coding DNA: TGTGCCAGCAGTTTGGTTGGGGGTCCTCTCTACGAGCAGTACTTC. Protein: CASSLVGGPLYEQYF.

The rearrangement links TRBV28 to TRBJ2-3, with TRBD2 identical over 8 bases. Germline V gene data show CDR1 as MDHEN and CDR2 as SYDVKM. The CDR3 totals 14 residues. V gave up 6 bases and J gave up 5 bases; unmatched junction bases: 7. CDR3 loop: CASRKRGRGDTQYF. In DNA, the CDR3 is TGTGCCAGCAGAAAGCGGGGGCGGGGAGATACGCAGTATTTT.